This is a list of T cell receptor beta chains from one sample in a study of T cell repertoires in cytomegalovirus infection. One entry per CDR3 protein, called by TCRdb with MiXCR from the reads. Altogether under 100,000 distinct CDR3 sequences are present, roughly 3.5% being singletons, with the ten largest covering under 6%. Sequences were obtained from PBMCs. The source is a human donor in good health (CMV status not recorded). Some clones in this sample may be carry-over from other donors' samples. Both conserved end residues are part of each CDR3. Each record gives: J gene, V gene, D gene, clone size, CDR3 DNA, CDR3 protein. D genes are given only for firm matches. A clone size is listed for some rows: how often the clone was seen (once, few, many), or a class if it is expanded.

j_call: TRBJ2-7
v_call: TRBV18
d_call: -
clone_size: many
cdr3_nt: TGTGCCAGCTCTCCACCAGGATCCTACGAGCAGTACTTC
cdr3_aa: CASSPPGSYEQYF

j_call: TRBJ2-7
v_call: TRBV28
d_call: -
clone_size: many
cdr3_nt: TGTGCCAGCAGTGCCAGGGGGGAGCCCTCCTACGAGCAGTACTTC
cdr3_aa: CASSARGEPSYEQYF

j_call: TRBJ2-7
v_call: TRBV6-6
d_call: -
clone_size: -
cdr3_nt: TGTGCCAGCAGCCGAGGGGGGGGGGCCGCCTACGAGCAGTACTTC
cdr3_aa: CASSRGGGAAYEQYF

j_call: TRBJ2-5
v_call: TRBV7-2
d_call: -
clone_size: many
cdr3_nt: TGTGCCAGCAGCTTAGGGCTAGAAGAGACCCAGTACTTC
cdr3_aa: CASSLGLEETQYF

j_call: TRBJ1-5
v_call: TRBV7-2
d_call: -
clone_size: many
cdr3_nt: TGTGCCAGCAGCTTATGGCCCAGGGTGAATCAGCCCCAGCATTTT
cdr3_aa: CASSLWPRVNQPQHF

j_call: TRBJ2-5
v_call: TRBV28
d_call: -
clone_size: many
cdr3_nt: TGTGCCAGCAGTTTAGGGGTAGAGACCCAGTACTTC
cdr3_aa: CASSLGVETQYF

j_call: TRBJ2-1
v_call: TRBV7-2
d_call: TRBD2
clone_size: many
cdr3_nt: TGTGCCAGCAGCATCCGGACTAGCGGGGGGTACAATGAGCAGTTCTTC
cdr3_aa: CASSIRTSGGYNEQFF

j_call: TRBJ1-2
v_call: TRBV15
d_call: TRBD1
clone_size: many
cdr3_nt: TGTGCCACCAGCAGAGATCTGTTGGGGACAGCCTATGGCTACACCTTC
cdr3_aa: CATSRDLLGTAYGYTF

j_call: TRBJ2-7
v_call: TRBV28
d_call: -
clone_size: many
cdr3_nt: TGTGCCAGCAGTCCCAGACAGGTCTACGAGCAGTACTTC
cdr3_aa: CASSPRQVYEQYF

j_call: TRBJ1-5
v_call: TRBV7-8
d_call: TRBD1
clone_size: many
cdr3_nt: TGTGCCAGCAGCTTAGGGACAGGGGGTAATAGCAATCAGCCCCAGCATTTT
cdr3_aa: CASSLGTGGNSNQPQHF

j_call: TRBJ2-7
v_call: TRBV7-8
d_call: -
clone_size: -
cdr3_nt: TGTGCCAGCAGCTTAGGTGCCCTTTACGAGCAGTACTTC
cdr3_aa: CASSLGALYEQYF

j_call: TRBJ1-5
v_call: TRBV2
d_call: -
clone_size: many
cdr3_nt: TGTGCCAGCAAGGGGGGGGAGCAGCCCCAGCATTTT
cdr3_aa: CASKGGEQPQHF

j_call: TRBJ1-1
v_call: TRBV28
d_call: -
clone_size: many
cdr3_nt: TGTGCCAGCAGTCTCGGGATCTCTGAAGCTTTCTTT
cdr3_aa: CASSLGISEAFF

j_call: TRBJ2-1
v_call: TRBV7-2
d_call: -
clone_size: many
cdr3_nt: TGTGCCAGCAGCTCAGACTTCTACAATGAGCAGTTCTTC
cdr3_aa: CASSSDFYNEQFF

j_call: TRBJ2-3
v_call: TRBV20-1
d_call: -
clone_size: many
cdr3_nt: TGCAGTGCTAAGACAACAGGGACCGGTGCTACGCAGTATTTT
cdr3_aa: CSAKTTGTGATQYF

j_call: TRBJ1-4
v_call: TRBV7-2
d_call: TRBD1
clone_size: many
cdr3_nt: TGTGCCAGCAGCCCGCGGACAGGGAATGAAAAACTGTTTTTT
cdr3_aa: CASSPRTGNEKLFF

j_call: TRBJ1-2
v_call: TRBV10-3
d_call: TRBD1
clone_size: many
cdr3_nt: TGTGCCATCAGTGAGTCGGACAGGGGGCTCTATGGCTACACCTTC
cdr3_aa: CAISESDRGLYGYTF

j_call: TRBJ1-2
v_call: TRBV6-5
d_call: -
clone_size: many
cdr3_nt: TGTGCCAGCAGTCCCACTGCTAACTATGGCTACACCTTC
cdr3_aa: CASSPTANYGYTF

j_call: TRBJ2-3
v_call: TRBV20-1
d_call: TRBD2
clone_size: many
cdr3_nt: TGCAGTGCTAGGACGGGGGGGCCGATTGAAGATACGCAGTATTTT
cdr3_aa: CSARTGGPIEDTQYF

j_call: TRBJ2-1
v_call: TRBV27
d_call: TRBD1
clone_size: many
cdr3_nt: TGTGCCAGCAGTACTCCCCTTGACAGGGACTCCTACAATGAGCAGTTCTTC
cdr3_aa: CASSTPLDRDSYNEQFF

j_call: TRBJ1-1
v_call: TRBV12-3/TRBV12-4
d_call: TRBD1
clone_size: many
cdr3_nt: TGTGCCAGCAGGGCCGGGACAGCGAACACTGAAGCTTTCTTT
cdr3_aa: CASRAGTANTEAFF

j_call: TRBJ2-7
v_call: TRBV12-3/TRBV12-4
d_call: TRBD1
clone_size: many
cdr3_nt: TGTGCCAGCAGTTACAGGGGGTTTACCTACGAGCAGTACTTC
cdr3_aa: CASSYRGFTYEQYF